Presented here are 4 T cell receptor beta chains from one specimen sequenced in a study of blood T cell repertoires in COVID-19. Sequencing was performed with immunoSEQ multiplex PCR; in TCRdb, only in-frame clones are kept and a portion is missing. The sample yields about 210,000 clones, approximately 80% seen once. Sequencing was carried out using PBMCs or T cells enriched from blood (not recorded which). The receptors originated from a man in his thirties or forties with acute COVID-19.

This rearrangement joins TRBV2 to TRBJ1-2; no definite D call. V lost 5 bases and J lost 4, with 17 bases in between. The CDR3 length is 15 residues. The germline V gene encodes CDR1 SNHLY and CDR2 FYNNEI. The CDR3 bases are TGTGCCAGCAGTCCTGAAGGAGGGCACAGCTATGGCTACACCTTC. Its protein is CASSPEGGHSYGYTF.

In DNA form, the CDR3 reads TGCAGCGTTGGGAGTACGCAGTATTTT. Protein sequence: CSVGSTQYF. This chain connects TRBV29-1 to TRBJ2-3, with no clear D. The CDR3 spans 9 residues. The germline V gene encodes CDR1 SQVTM and CDR2 ANQGSEA. The V and J ends lost 4 bases and 8 bases respectively, with 4 bases between them.

This chain uses TRBV9 with TRBJ1-1; D is undetermined. Looked up from germline, CDR1 is SGDLS and CDR2 is YYNGEE. The CDR3 totals 15 residues. Trimming took 0 bases from V and 5 from J, leaving 14 bases between them. CDR3 region: CASSVEAEPWTEAFF. The CDR3 DNA sequence: TGTGCCAGCAGCGTAGAGGCGGAACCTTGGACTGAAGCTTTCTTT.

CDR3 loop: CATSTPGQMNTEAFF. The CDR3 DNA follows: TGTGCCACCAGCACCCCGGGACAAATGAACACTGAAGCTTTCTTT. This chain uses TRBV15 with TRBJ1-1, with D possibly TRBD1 on 6 matching bases. This CDR3 has 15 residues. Trimming shortened V by 4 bases and J by 0 bases, and 12 bases separated the two germline ends. Germline V gene data show CDR1 as LNHNV and CDR2 as YYDKDF (reference sequence).